These 30 T cell receptor beta chains were all obtained from the same sample, sequenced in a study of cytomegalovirus exposure and HLA in healthy donors. This PCR relied on a set of 60 Vbeta primers and 13 Jbeta primers. Assay: immunoSEQ multiplex PCR; the TCRdb copy retains only in-frame clones and omits some. This sample carries approximately 120,000 clones, 77% of them seen once, and the ten largest clones take about 13%. Sequenced input: PBMCs. All receptors derive from a woman aged 40-49 years in good health and CMV-seropositive.

With regard to this clone: A junction end diverges from the germline sequence, so it may reflect a read error. The V call is TRBV6-5, the J call TRBJ2-7; 9 bases match TRBD1. Germline values: CDR1 MNHEY, CDR2 SVGAGI. The CDR3 is made up of 14 amino acids. CDR3 amino acids: CASSHRDRAYQQYF. The CDR3 DNA is TGTGCCAGCAGTCATCGGGACAGGGCCTACCAGCAGTACTTC.

The chain recombines TRBV6-6 with TRBJ1-6; D not certain. V lost 0 bases and J lost 8, with 11 bases in between. This CDR3 has 15 residues. CDR1 is MNHNY and CDR2 is SVGAGI in the germline V gene (reference sequence). CDR3 sequence reads: CASSYSDSNDSPLHF. In DNA, the CDR3 is TGTGCCAGCAGTTACTCGGATAGCAACGATTCACCCCTCCACTTT.

The CDR3 sequence is CASTPQTDSYEQYF. The CDR3 DNA sequence: TGCGCCAGCACCCCCCAGACGGACTCCTACGAGCAGTACTTC. This sequence joins TRBV5-1 and TRBJ2-5; D is uncertain. The end of the DNA is better explained by TRBJ2-7, so the J call may be wrong. This CDR3 region has 14 residues. Germline V gene data show CDR1 as SGHRS and CDR2 as YFSETQ.

The rearrangement links TRBV30 to TRBJ1-2, with a tentative D call TRBD1 (6 bases). V gave up 1 base and J gave up 5 bases, with 14 bases separating them. Germline CDR1 GTSNPN, CDR2 SVGIG (reference sequence). The CDR3 extends over 14 amino acids. CDR3 nucleotides: TGTGCCTGGAGTGCGAAGGGGGTTCGGTATGGCTACACCTTC. This gives the protein CAWSAKGVRYGYTF.

As for this clone: Other DNA sequences of this sample code for an identical CDR3. The chain recombines TRBV28 with TRBJ2-7; 11 positions match TRBD2. J lost 1 base, V lost 5 bases, and 4 bases had no gene match. CDR1 is MDHEN and CDR2 is SYDVKM in the germline V gene. The CDR3 has 15 amino acids. As DNA, the CDR3 is TGTGCCAGCAGTCCCTGGACTAGCGGGTCCTACGAGCAGTACTTC. Residues: CASSPWTSGSYEQYF.

The CDR3 loop reads CASSLGGALDNEQFF. The CDR3 region has the DNA TGTGCCAGCAGTTTAGGGGGGGCGCTCGACAATGAGCAGTTCTTC. The chain is built from TRBV28 and TRBJ2-1, with D possibly being TRBD2 (7 bases). The CDR3 sequence is 15 residues long. V lost 2 bases to trimming and J lost 5 bases, with 13 bases between them. CDR1 is MDHEN, CDR2 SYDVKM, per germline.

The sample holds a few counts of this clone. The chain uses TRBV19 and TRBJ1-5; D is perhaps TRBD1 (6 bases). CDR3 length: 14 residues. V gave up 5 bases and J gave up 9 bases, with 17 bases separating them. From germline, CDR1 is LNHDA and CDR2 SQIVND (reference sequence). In nucleotides, the CDR3 is TGTGCCAGTAGTTGGGACACTCTCCCTACGCCCCAGCATTTT. It is translated as CASSWDTLPTPQHF.

The chain combines TRBV6-4 with TRBJ2-1, with 9 positions matching TRBD1. This CDR3 contains 16 residues. Trimming at V came to 6 bases and at J to 4 bases, leaving 10 bases not matched to a gene. Germline loops: CDR1 MRHNA, CDR2 SNTAGT. CDR3 protein: CASRTRRDRGYNEQFF. CDR3 nucleotide sequence: TGTGCCAGCAGGACCAGGCGTGACAGGGGGTACAATGAGCAGTTCTTC.

The rearrangement uses TRBV21-1 and TRBJ1-2. TRBV21-1 is a pseudogene locus. CDR3 size: 12 residues. This chain's CDR3 is CASSTRLKGYTF. The CDR3, as DNA: TGTGCCAGCAGCACGCGGCTGAAAGGCTACACCTTC.

The chain links TRBV19 to TRBJ2-7; no firm D call. Germline CDR1 LNHDA, CDR2 SQIVND (reference sequence). The CDR3 covers 13 residues. Trimming shortened V by 3 bases and J by 0 bases, and 6 bases separated the two germline ends. CDR3 sequence: CASSIKSSYEQYF. The CDR3 DNA sequence: TGTGCCAGTAGTATTAAGAGCTCCTACGAGCAGTACTTC.

The chain links TRBV6-1 to TRBJ2-7; a weak D match, TRBD2 (6 bases). The CDR3 extends over 16 amino acids. V gave up 0 bases and J gave up 1 base, with 13 bases separating them. Germline-derived CDR1 and CDR2 are MNHNS and SASEGT. CDR3 residues: CASSEASWDWSYEQYF. CDR3 coding DNA: TGTGCCAGCAGTGAAGCGTCGTGGGACTGGTCCTACGAGCAGTACTTC.

V is TRBV5-1 and J is TRBJ2-3; 14 nucleotides align to TRBD2. The trim removed 3 bases at V and 5 bases at J, leaving 14 bases unmatched. CDR3 length equals 19 residues. Germline CDR1 reads SGHRS; CDR2 reads YFSETQ. The CDR3 sequence: CASSYRLAGGPGLGDTQYF. Written as DNA, the CDR3 is TGCGCCAGCAGCTACCGACTAGCGGGAGGGCCTGGTCTTGGAGATACGCAGTATTTT.

V is TRBV19 and J is TRBJ2-5; a weak D match, TRBD2 (6 bases). Trimming cost V 8 bases and J 2 bases, with 9 bases left between them. CDR1 is LNHDA, CDR2 SQIVND, per germline (reference sequence). This CDR3 contains 12 residues. The CDR3 nucleotides are TGTGCCAGTTCCCGGGAGCAAGAGACCCAGTACTTC. It specifies CASSREQETQYF.

This chain links TRBV6-4 with TRBJ2-7; 9 bases agree with TRBD1. Trimming took 4 bases from V and 6 from J; bases not matched to a gene: 10. Germline V gives CDR1 MRHNA, CDR2 SNTAGT. This CDR3 region has 15 residues. CDR3 loop: CASSGYRGRNGEQYF. CDR3 coding DNA: TGTGCCAGCAGTGGGTACAGGGGGCGAAACGGCGAGCAGTACTTC.

The J gene is TRBJ2-7, the V gene TRBV6-6; 9 nucleotides agree with TRBD1. Germline V gene data show CDR1 as MNHNY and CDR2 as SVGAGI (reference sequence). The CDR3 is 15 residues long. With 9 bases clipped from V and 2 bases from J, the junction kept 11 bases outside the gene matches. The CDR3: CASHRGLASPYEQYF. The CDR3 nucleotides are TGTGCCAGTCACAGGGGGCTAGCGAGTCCCTACGAGCAGTACTTC.

The CDR3 sequence is CASSQAVGTGFQPQHF. The CDR3 nucleotides read TGCGCCAGCAGCCAAGCCGTTGGGACAGGGTTTCAGCCCCAGCATTTT. V gene TRBV4-1 combines with J gene TRBJ1-5; TRBD1 agrees at 9 bases. Germline CDR1 and CDR2: MGHRA and YSYEKL. V was pared by 1 base and J by 6 bases, with 7 bases of the junction left unmatched. This CDR3 is 16 amino acids long.

This chain connects TRBV10-3 to TRBJ2-7; tentative D call: TRBD1 (6 bases). The V gene lost 6 bases and the J gene lost 6 bases, with 15 bases spanning the gap. Germline V gene data show CDR1 as ENHRY and CDR2 as SYGVKD. The CDR3 has 13 amino acids. DNA of the CDR3: TGTGCCATCAGCGACCGGGACAAGGGCGAGCAGTACTTC. This translates into CAISDRDKGEQYF.

The chain employs TRBV16 and TRBJ1-1, with D possibly being TRBD1 (5 bases). The V gene lost 1 base and the J gene lost 3 bases, with 12 bases spanning the gap. The CDR3 contains 15 residues. Germline CDR1 and CDR2: KGHSY and FQNENV. The CDR3 coding sequence is TGTGCCAGCAGCCAATTAACGGGGGGGGACACTGAAGCTTTCTTT. Encoded protein: CASSQLTGGDTEAFF.

The chain has TRBV29-1 and TRBJ2-1; TRBD2 might be the D (6 bases). The CDR3 length is 14 residues. Trimming removed 1 base from V and 1 base from J, with 8 bases in between. Germline lookup yields CDR1 SQVTM and CDR2 ANQGSEA. CDR3: CSVEGLVSYNEQFF. The CDR3 DNA sequence: TGCAGCGTTGAAGGACTAGTTTCCTACAATGAGCAGTTCTTC.

The V and J genes are TRBV19 and TRBJ1-5; D call uncertain. The CDR3 runs 17 residues. The V end was cut by 5 bases, the J end by 0 bases, with 17 bases between. The germline CDR1 and CDR2 sequences are LNHDA and SQIVND (reference sequence). The CDR3 sequence is CASSARDAGYSNQPQHF. The CDR3 nucleotides are TGTGCCAGTAGTGCCCGGGATGCAGGTTATAGCAATCAGCCCCAGCATTTT.

There are a few counts of this clone. The genes are TRBV4-1 and TRBJ1-1, with D perhaps TRBD1 (5 bases). V was cut by 1 base and J by 1 base, with 10 bases left in between. From germline, CDR1 is MGHRA and CDR2 YSYEKL. This CDR3 contains 15 residues. This chain's CDR3 is CASSQGAGKNTEAFF. The CDR3 DNA is TGCGCCAGCAGCCAAGGAGCAGGGAAGAACACTGAAGCTTTCTTT.

The V gene is TRBV18, the J gene TRBJ1-2, with D perhaps matching TRBD1 (5 bases). In germline, CDR1 is KGHSH, CDR2 LQKENI. The CDR3 contains 13 residues. V was clipped by 3 bases and J by 6 bases, with 11 bases between them. CDR3 bases: TGTGCCAGCTCACCCCAGGGTTACAATGGCTACACCTTC. This encodes CASSPQGYNGYTF.

Points on this clone: The same CDR3 also results from other DNA sequences found in this sample. The chain has TRBV5-4 and TRBJ2-3; 7 bases fit TRBD1. The CDR3 contains 15 residues. V lost 0 bases and J lost 4; bases outside the gene matches: 5. The V gene's germline CDR1 is SGHNT and CDR2 YYREEE (reference sequence). CDR3 nucleotide sequence: TGTGCCAGCAGCTTGGGGGGGCAGGGGGCAGATACGCAGTATTTT. Protein sequence: CASSLGGQGADTQYF.

The chain couples TRBV19 to TRBJ2-3; TRBD2 matches 7 bases. Germline CDR1 reads LNHDA; CDR2 reads SQIVND (reference sequence). The V gene end was trimmed by 5 bases and the J gene end by 6 bases; junction bases not matched to a gene: 17. The CDR3 has 17 residues. CDR3 loop: CASSPLSGLAVADTQYF. The CDR3 DNA follows: TGTGCCAGTAGTCCCTTATCGGGGCTAGCGGTTGCTGATACGCAGTATTTT.

The chain recombines TRBV5-4 with TRBJ1-2; D is perhaps TRBD1 (6 bases). The germline V gene has CDR1 SGHNT and CDR2 YYREEE (reference sequence). V was clipped by 4 bases and J by 4 bases, with 11 bases between them. The CDR3 is made up of 13 amino acids. The CDR3 DNA reads TGTGCCAGCAGCCCGGACAGCTTCTATGGCTACACCTTC. As protein: CASSPDSFYGYTF. Based on the CDR3 plus reference TRBV5-4 and TRBJ1-2, the full variable domain is ETGVTQSPTHLIKTRGQQVTLRCSSQSGHNTVSWYQQALGQGPQFIFQYYREEENGRGNFPPRFSGLQFPNYSSELNVNALELDDSALYLCASSPDSFYGYTFGSGTRLTVV.

The J gene is TRBJ1-4, the V gene TRBV11-2; D unresolved. V was shortened by 5 bases and J by 1 base, with 20 bases between the two germline ends. This CDR3 region has 18 residues. Germline-derived CDR1 and CDR2 are SGHAT and FQNNGV. CDR3 nucleotides: TGTGCCAGCAGCGGCGGGTCGGGGAGAGGAGAAACTAATGAAAAACTGTTTTTT. Its translation is CASSGGSGRGETNEKLFF.

The chain employs TRBV5-6 and TRBJ1-2; D perhaps matches TRBD1 (6 bases). CDR3 length: 15 amino acids. CDR1 is SGHDT and CDR2 is YYEEEE in the germline V gene. Trimming removed 3 bases from V and 0 bases from J, with 12 bases in between. The CDR3 protein is CASSSTGLANYGYTF. The CDR3 nucleotides are TGTGCCAGCAGCTCGACAGGTTTAGCTAACTATGGCTACACCTTC.

The V call is TRBV27, the J call TRBJ2-7; D is unclear. Per germline, CDR1 MNHEY and CDR2 SMNVEV (reference sequence). The V end lost 2 bases, the J end lost 0 bases, and 8 bases lay between the germline ends. The CDR3 is made up of 14 amino acids. The CDR3 reads CASSLRSHSYEQYF. CDR3 in DNA: TGTGCCAGCAGTTTACGCAGTCACTCCTACGAGCAGTACTTC.

The chain carries TRBV4-1 and TRBJ2-3, with TRBD2 as a possible D gene (6 bases). Looked up from germline, CDR1 is MGHRA and CDR2 is YSYEKL. The V gene lost 4 bases and the J gene lost 2 bases, with 7 bases spanning the gap. The CDR3 length is 13 residues. The CDR3 nucleotides read TGCGCCAGCAGCCGCGGGAACACAGATACGCAGTATTTT. The encoded protein is CASSRGNTDTQYF.

The V and J genes are TRBV6-6 and TRBJ1-5; D may be TRBD1 (6 bases). Trimming removed 7 bases from V and 6 bases from J, with 16 bases in between. This CDR3 region has 14 residues. Germline CDR1 is MNHNY and CDR2 is SVGAGI (reference sequence). This CDR3 is CASTPPGETQPQHF. The CDR3 DNA follows: TGTGCCAGCACCCCCCCAGGGGAGACTCAGCCCCAGCATTTT.